This T cell receptor (beta chain) comes out of a study of long-term antiretroviral therapy in people with HIV. Study-level findings and limits: Spans of CDR3 length were tighter for HIV repertoires than for controls. The data indicate that diversity increased after ART but remained below transplant donor controls.

Germline V gene sequence: CDR1 MDHEN, CDR2 SYDVKM. The V gene lost 3 bases and the J gene lost 8 bases, with 10 bases spanning the gap. This CDR3 spans 13 amino acids. This clone was counted only a few times. Its antigen remains unknown. The assay, immunoSEQ v3.0, was run at survey level. The protocol was immunoSEQ multiplex PCR, while the TCRdb copy is restricted to in-frame clones and leaves out a portion. The sample includes approximately 39,000 clones, 80% seen only once; the top ten take about 5.2%. The sample consisted of unsorted PBMCs, taken 1.5 years after starting antiretroviral therapy. The rearrangement uses TRBV28 and TRBJ2-2; tentatively, D is TRBD2 (5 bases). The source of this sequence is a young man with HIV. The CDR3 is CASSLGRSGELFF. For the CDR3, the DNA is TGTGCCAGCAGTTTGGGGAGATCTGGGGAGCTGTTTTTT. The variable domain in full, with the rest retrieved from reference TRBV28 and TRBJ2-2, is DVKVTQSSRYLVKRTGEKVFLECVQDMDHENMFWYRQDPGLGLRLIYFSYDVKMKEKGDIPEGYSVSREKKERFSLILESASTNQTSMYLCASSLGRSGELFFGEGSRLTVL.